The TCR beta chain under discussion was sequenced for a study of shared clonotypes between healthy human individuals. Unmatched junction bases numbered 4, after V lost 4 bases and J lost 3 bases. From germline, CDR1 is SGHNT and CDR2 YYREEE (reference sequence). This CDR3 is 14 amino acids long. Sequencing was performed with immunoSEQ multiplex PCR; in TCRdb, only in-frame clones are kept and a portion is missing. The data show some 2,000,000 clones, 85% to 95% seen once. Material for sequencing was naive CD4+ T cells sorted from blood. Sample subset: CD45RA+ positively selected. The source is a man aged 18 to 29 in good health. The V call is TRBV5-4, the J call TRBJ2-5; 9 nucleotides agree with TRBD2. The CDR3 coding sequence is TGTGCCAGCAGCCTAGCGGGGATGGAAGAGACCCAGTACTTC. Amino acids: CASSLAGMEETQYF. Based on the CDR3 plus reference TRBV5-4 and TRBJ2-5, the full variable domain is ETGVTQSPTHLIKTRGQQVTLRCSSQSGHNTVSWYQQALGQGPQFIFQYYREEENGRGNFPPRFSGLQFPNYSSELNVNALELDDSALYLCASSLAGMEETQYFGPGTRLLVL.